A single sample gave rise to the 2 T cell receptor beta chains below, sequenced in a study of blood T cell repertoires in COVID-19. TCRdb keeps only in-frame clones here, not all; method: immunoSEQ multiplex PCR. The data show under 120,000 clones, less than 80% seen once. Sample: peripheral blood. The receptors derive from a man between 70 and 80 years old with active or convalescent COVID-19.

The V call is TRBV20-1, the J call TRBJ1-2; unclear D gene. Trimming left V 3 bases short and J 0 bases short, with 5 bases between. The germline V gene has CDR1 DFQATT and CDR2 SNEGSKA (reference sequence). The CDR3 is 12 amino acids. The CDR3 bases are TGCAGTGCTAGTCTAGCTAACTATGGCTACACCTTC. Its protein product is CSASLANYGYTF.

The CDR3 reads CASSQVFNEQFF. The CDR3 bases are TGTGCCAGCAGCCAAGTCTTTAATGAGCAGTTCTTC. The rearrangement links TRBV3-1 (or the pseudogene TRBV3-2) to TRBJ2-1, with D hard to call. V was trimmed by 1 base and J by 7 bases, leaving 5 bases between them. The V gene's germline CDR1 is LGHDT and CDR2 YNNKEL (reference sequence). The CDR3 is made up of 12 amino acids.